This T cell receptor (beta chain) was recovered during a study of patients and donors after allogeneic stem cell transplantation. MiXCR, applied by TCRdb to the RT-PCR reads, yields one record per CDR3 protein. The data hold some 160,000 distinct CDR3 sequences, with 24% observed a single time. Germline-derived CDR1 and CDR2 are SGHVS and FNYEAQ. CDR3 length: 17 residues. Trimming stripped 0 bases from V and 6 bases from J, with 17 bases between. This clonotype was obtained from a human donor who was either an allogeneic HSCT recipient or a stem cell or donor lymphocyte infusion donor (not recorded which). It is not recorded whose cells these are; they may come from a transplant donor. What was sequenced was blood, either unsorted or a sorted T cell fraction (not recorded which). The chain couples TRBV7-6 to TRBJ2-2, with TRBD1 as a possible D gene (6 bases). For the CDR3, the DNA is TGTGCCAGCAGCTTAGCTCCCACAGGGATATATTCCGGGGAGCTGTTTTTT. This encodes CASSLAPTGIYSGELFF.